These 25 T cell receptor beta chains came from one sample sequenced in a study of Graves' ophthalmopathy and Graves' hyperthyroidism. From RNA, the CDR3 regions of TCR beta chains were amplified and sequenced. The first round was an RT-PCR with HTBI primers, and the second round was a multiplex PCR. TCRdb fed the multiplex PCR reads into MiXCR, producing one record per CDR3 protein. This table holds over 450,000 distinct CDR3 sequences, approximately 15% found once. Specimen: blood. Every receptor here comes from a woman in her twenties or thirties with Graves' ophthalmopathy.

This clonotype turned up a few times. One junction end does not reproduce the germline sequence, and a read error may be involved. This chain joins TRBV12-3 or TRBV12-4 and TRBJ1-6, with D possibly TRBD1 on 6 matching bases. The CDR3 totals 15 residues. In nucleotides, the CDR3 is TGTGCCAGCAGACCAGGTACAGGGTCTAGTTCACACCTCCACTTT. It codes for CASRPGTGSSSHLHF.

This clonotype was observed many times. The chain is built from TRBV2 and TRBJ2-2; D is perhaps TRBD1 (6 bases). The germline gives CDR1 SNHLY, CDR2 FYNNEI. V was shortened by 7 bases and J by 7 bases, with 10 bases between the two germline ends. The CDR3 loop spans 12 amino acids. CDR3 protein: CASNQGIGELFF. DNA for the CDR3: TGTGCCAGCAACCAGGGGATCGGGGAGCTGTTTTTT. Looking up the rest from reference TRBV2 and TRBJ2-2 gives the full variable domain: EPEVTQTPSHQVTQMGQEVILRCVPISNHLYFYWYRQILGQKVEFLVSFYNNEISEKSEIFDDQFSVERPDGSNFTLKIRSTKLEDSAMYFCASNQGIGELFFGEGSRLTVL.

This clonotype was picked up many times. The chain uses TRBV12-3 or TRBV12-4 and TRBJ2-4; TRBD1 matches 8 bases. The CDR3 contains 16 residues. Unmatched junction bases numbered 6, after V lost 5 bases and J lost 0 bases. CDR3 bases: TGTGCCAGCAGTCGTACAGGGGGTCAAGCCAAAAACATTCAGTACTTC. Its translation is CASSRTGGQAKNIQYF.

This clonotype was seen ten or more times. The CDR3 loop reads CSASSGRGLSSYEQYF. The CDR3 DNA reads as TGCAGTGCTAGTTCTGGACGGGGATTGAGCTCCTACGAGCAGTACTTC. This chain joins TRBV20-1 and TRBJ2-7; a weak D match, TRBD2 (5 bases). This CDR3 comprises 16 residues. Trimming left V 3 bases short and J 0 bases short, with 18 bases between. The V gene's germline CDR1 is DFQATT and CDR2 SNEGSKA (reference sequence).

On this clonotype itself: A much bigger clone sits one base away, suggesting this may be a read error. The chain joins TRBV12-3 or TRBV12-4 to TRBJ2-7, with 7 positions matching TRBD1. Unmatched junction bases numbered 5, after V lost 6 bases and J lost 3 bases. The CDR3 has 13 residues. CDR3 loop: CASSGTVNYEQYF. Here the CDR3 DNA reads TGTGCCAGCAGCGGGACAGTGAACTACGAGCAGTACTTC.

In its sample, this clonotype was seen many times. This sequence joins TRBV11-2 and TRBJ2-2; weak D call: TRBD1 (6 bases). The length of the CDR3 is 18 residues. V shed 5 bases and J shed 1 base, with 20 bases lying between them. Germline-derived CDR1 and CDR2 are SGHAT and FQNNGV. CDR3 nucleotides: TGTGCCAGCAGCCCTCCGGGACACCGCGTGGGGAACACCGGGGAGCTGTTTTTT. This translates into CASSPPGHRVGNTGELFF.

This clonotype has at least ten counts. V is TRBV6-4 and J is TRBJ2-1; 10 nucleotides agree with TRBD2. This CDR3 is built from 15 residues. Germline V gene sequence: CDR1 MRHNA, CDR2 SNTAGT. With V trimmed by 3 bases and J by 5 bases, 4 bases remained unmatched. Here the CDR3 DNA reads TGTGCCAGCAGTGAAGCGGGGGGGCATAACAATGAGCAGTTCTTC. Its translation is CASSEAGGHNNEQFF.

This clonotype came up many times. The J gene is TRBJ1-2, the V gene TRBV28; D gene unclear. V was cut by 11 bases and J by 5 bases, with 15 bases left in between. The CDR3 contains 12 residues. CDR1 MDHEN and CDR2 SYDVKM come from the germline V gene. The CDR3 protein is CAGGRNRYGYTF. For the CDR3, the DNA is TGTGCCGGAGGACGTAACCGATATGGCTACACCTTC.

Ten or more counts support this clonotype. This sequence joins TRBV6-5 and TRBJ1-5; D gene ambiguous. The CDR3 contains 12 residues. The V gene lost 2 bases and the J gene lost 5 bases, with 4 bases spanning the gap. The germline V gene has CDR1 MNHEY and CDR2 SVGAGI. CDR3 in DNA: TGTGCCAGCAGTTACATCTATCAGCCCCAGCATTTT. Its translation is CASSYIYQPQHF.

This chain connects TRBV11-2 to TRBJ1-1, with D perhaps TRBD1 (6 bases). This CDR3 comprises 15 residues. Trimming removed 5 bases from V and 5 bases from J, with 18 bases in between. CDR1 is SGHAT, CDR2 FQNNGV, per germline. CDR3 bases: TGTGCCAGCAGCCCAGGGACAACCCCAAGTACTGAAGCTTTCTTT. It specifies CASSPGTTPSTEAFF.

This clonotype was picked up many times. The V and J genes are TRBV5-1 and TRBJ2-5; no clear D. The CDR3 has 14 residues. Germline V gene sequence: CDR1 SGHRS, CDR2 YFSETQ. V was pared by 0 bases and J by 4 bases, with 10 bases between. In DNA form, the CDR3 reads TGCGCCAGCAGCTTGGTGGCGACGGGAGAGACCCAGTACTTC. This sequence encodes CASSLVATGETQYF.

This clonotype has only a few counts. The chain joins TRBV7-2 to TRBJ1-1, with 9 bases identical to TRBD1. J lost 5 bases, V lost 3 bases, and 7 bases had no gene match. In germline, CDR1 is SGHTA, CDR2 FQGNSA. The CDR3 is 15 residues long. CDR3 nucleotides: TGTGCCAGCAGCTTCATTAACAGGGGGCAGACTGAAGCTTTCTTT. Its protein product is CASSFINRGQTEAFF.

This clonotype was found many times. V and J are TRBV30 and TRBJ2-7, with 11 bases aligning to TRBD2. Germline CDR1 GTSNPN, CDR2 SVGIG (reference sequence). The CDR3 totals 15 residues. Trimming took 6 bases from V and 2 from J; bases not matched to a gene: 9. The CDR3 DNA follows: TGTGCCTGTACCGGGACTAGCGGTACTGCCTACGAGCAGTACTTC. Translation gives CACTGTSGTAYEQYF. The variable domain in full, completed from reference TRBV30 and TRBJ2-7, reads SQTIHQWPATLVQPVGSPLSLECTVEGTSNPNLYWYRQAAGRGLQLLFYSVGIGQISSEVPQNLSASRPQDRQFILSSKKLLLSDSGFYLCACTGTSGTAYEQYFGPGTRLTVT.

This clonotype came up many times. This sequence joins TRBV7-9 and TRBJ1-6; tentatively, D is TRBD1 (5 bases). V lost 5 bases and J 10 bases, leaving 18 bases between the germline ends. There are 15 residues in the CDR3. Per the germline V gene, CDR1 is SEHNR and CDR2 is FQNEAQ (reference sequence). CDR3 sequence (DNA): TGTGCCAGCAGCCCGGTAGGAGACAGTAAGTCACCCCTCCACTTT. Translation: CASSPVGDSKSPLHF.

This clonotype was recorded at least ten times. This chain connects TRBV13 to TRBJ2-7; 10 bases are shared with TRBD2. V lost 5 bases to trimming and J lost 5 bases; unmatched junction nucleotides: 9. Germline loops: CDR1 PRHDT, CDR2 FYEKMQ (reference sequence). This CDR3 is built from 15 residues. CDR3 loop: CASSPPRSGRDEQYF. The CDR3 DNA sequence: TGTGCCAGCAGCCCACCCCGGAGCGGGAGGGACGAGCAGTACTTC.

The sample holds many counts of this clonotype. The V and J genes are TRBV27 and TRBJ2-7; 10 bases are a match to TRBD2. Germline V gene data show CDR1 as MNHEY and CDR2 as SMNVEV (reference sequence). With V trimmed by 0 bases and J by 4 bases, 6 bases remained unmatched. There are 16 residues in the CDR3. Here the CDR3 reads CASSLSSGRSGYEQYF. The CDR3 bases are TGTGCCAGCAGTTTATCTAGCGGGAGGAGCGGTTACGAGCAGTACTTC.

Concerning this clonotype: Just one base apart from a much larger clone, this may be a read error. CDR3 nucleotide sequence: TGTGCCAGCAGTTTAGGACCATATCCGCCCCAGCATTTT. Protein sequence: CASSLGPYPPQHF. The chain recombines TRBV12-3 or TRBV12-4 with TRBJ1-5; D gene ambiguous. Between the trimmed V and J ends, which lost 1 base and 9 bases, there was a span of 10 bases. This CDR3 region has 13 residues.

This clonotype has ten or more counts. J is TRBJ1-1 and V is TRBV27; D unclear. The CDR3 is 14 amino acids. CDR1 is MNHEY, CDR2 SMNVEV, per germline (reference sequence). Trimming took off 8 bases at V and 3 bases at J, with 16 bases between the two ends. The CDR3 here is CASPISRADTEAFF. The CDR3 DNA is TGTGCCAGCCCTATCTCGCGCGCGGACACTGAAGCTTTCTTT.

This clonotype has ten or more counts. The genes are TRBV7-9 and TRBJ1-2; D ambiguous. V was cut by 8 bases and J by 4 bases, with 11 bases left in between. The CDR3 runs to 12 residues. Germline lookup yields CDR1 SEHNR and CDR2 FQNEAQ (reference sequence). CDR3 nucleotide sequence: TGTGCCAGCTCCGGCAACCCCTATGGCTACACCTTC. Its translation is CASSGNPYGYTF.

This clonotype was detected ten times or more. The chain uses TRBV7-2 and TRBJ2-7, with TRBD1 matching over 8 bases. This CDR3 is built from 14 residues. V gave up 6 bases and J gave up 4 bases; unmatched junction bases: 8. From germline, CDR1 is SGHTA and CDR2 FQGNSA. The CDR3 region has the DNA TGTGCCAGCAGTTCTAGACAGGGGAAGTACGAGCAGTACTTC. This sequence encodes CASSSRQGKYEQYF.

The chain uses TRBV28 and TRBJ1-2; 9 positions agree with TRBD1. CDR3 length: 17 residues. Germline trimming cut 4 bases from V and 4 bases from J; bases unmatched to any gene: 13. CDR1 and CDR2 from the germline V gene are MDHEN and SYDVKM. The CDR3 protein is CASSYTDRGLGVYGYTF. The CDR3 DNA is TGTGCCAGCAGTTACACGGACAGGGGCCTGGGGGTCTATGGCTACACCTTC.

Notes on this clonotype: This sequence may be a read error, since a much larger clone differs from it by one base. This chain joins TRBV20-1 and TRBJ1-1; D call uncertain. This CDR3 spans 15 amino acids. The ends were cut back, 8 bases at V and 0 bases at J, with 19 bases in the middle. CDR1 is DFQATT and CDR2 is SNEGSKA in the germline V gene (reference sequence). The CDR3 DNA follows: TGCAGTTCAACTGAGCCCACAGACGTGAACACTGAAGCTTTCTTT. Translating gives CSSTEPTDVNTEAFF.

This clonotype occurred a few times. The genes are TRBV28 and TRBJ1-1; 12 bases fit TRBD1. The germline gives CDR1 MDHEN, CDR2 SYDVKM. The CDR3 spans 16 residues. The ends lost 7 bases at V and 4 bases at J; junction bases unmatched: 10. CDR3 sequence: CASIAGTGGGGTEAFF. CDR3 bases: TGTGCCAGCATCGCTGGGACAGGGGGCGGGGGCACTGAAGCTTTCTTT.

This clonotype was picked up many times. This may stem from a read error, because a much larger clone lies one nucleotide away. V usage is TRBV12-3 or TRBV12-4 and J usage is TRBJ1-1; D perhaps matches TRBD1 (5 bases). CDR3 length: 13 amino acids. DNA for the CDR3: TGTGCCAGCAGTTTAGGGTCAGGGTTGGTTGCTTGCTTT. It codes for CASSLGSGLVACF.

The chain is built from TRBV12-3 or TRBV12-4 and TRBJ1-5; TRBD1 might be the D (5 bases). CDR3 size: 15 residues. V was pared by 3 bases and J by 6 bases, with 15 bases between. The DNA for the CDR3 is TGTGCCAGCAGTTTTGGACATGGCGATGGTCAGCCCCAGCATTTT. Protein: CASSFGHGDGQPQHF.